These 7 T cell receptor beta chains came from one sample sequenced in a study of OX40 agonist ivuxolimab in advanced cancers. TCRdb's table, derived via immunoSEQ multiplex PCR, lists solely in-frame clones and lacks some. The sample consists of about 48,000 clones, over 75% of them appearing once. Sequenced material: CD4+ or CD8+ T cells sorted from blood, taken in a trial of the OX40 agonist ivuxolimab. The receptors stem from an adult with an advanced solid tumor such as melanoma, head and neck, liver or kidney cancer.

The chain combines TRBV9 with TRBJ2-5, with D perhaps being TRBD1 or TRBD2 (5 bases each). The germline V gene has CDR1 SGDLS and CDR2 YYNGEE. This CDR3 spans 13 amino acids. The ends were cut back, 3 bases at V and 4 bases at J, with 10 bases in the middle. The CDR3 reads CASSAGTGETQYF. In nucleotides, the CDR3 is TGTGCCAGCAGCGCCGGGACGGGAGAGACCCAGTACTTC.

The chain uses TRBV19 and TRBJ2-3; 7 bases line up with TRBD1. The CDR3 is made up of 14 amino acids. With 6 bases clipped from V and 1 base from J, the junction kept 4 bases outside the gene matches. Germline loops: CDR1 LNHDA, CDR2 SQIVND (reference sequence). CDR3 amino acids: CASRTTGGTDTQYF. The DNA for the CDR3 is TGTGCCAGTAGAACAACAGGGGGCACAGATACGCAGTATTTT. The full variable domain, with the rest looked up from reference TRBV19 and TRBJ2-3, is DGGITQSPKYLFRKEGQNVTLSCEQNLNHDAMYWYRQDPGQGLRLIYYSQIVNDFQKGDIAEGYSVSREKKESFPLTVTSAQKNPTAFYLCASRTTGGTDTQYFGPGTRLTVL.

The gene calls are TRBV6-6 and TRBJ2-5; D call uncertain. The CDR3 has 13 residues. Trimming cost V 8 bases and J 1 base, with 11 bases left between them. The germline V gene encodes CDR1 MNHNY and CDR2 SVGAGI (reference sequence). For the CDR3, the DNA is TGTGCCAGCTCGATGGCCCCCCAAGAGACCCAGTACTTC. This codes for CASSMAPQETQYF.

The gene calls are TRBV7-9 and TRBJ2-7; D unclear. V was cut by 5 bases and J by 5 bases, with 19 bases left in between. The CDR3 has 15 residues. Germline values: CDR1 SEHNR, CDR2 FQNEAQ (reference sequence). The DNA for the CDR3 is TGTGCCAGCAGCCAACTGGGCGCCGCCCAGGACGAGCAGTACTTC. This codes for CASSQLGAAQDEQYF.

Here the CDR3 reads CASSRLSPRDKPGNTIYF. The CDR3 region has the DNA TGTGCCAGCAGCCGTTTATCCCCCCGGGACAAACCTGGAAACACCATATATTTT. This rearrangement joins TRBV4-2 to TRBJ1-3; the D gene is possibly TRBD1 (6 bases). Trimming took off 4 bases at V and 2 bases at J, with 21 bases between the two ends. CDR1 and CDR2 (germline): LGHNA, YNFKEQ. The CDR3 contains 18 residues.

V usage is TRBV5-4 and J usage is TRBJ2-1; tentatively, D is TRBD1 (6 bases). V dropped 0 bases and J dropped 2 bases, with 15 bases sitting between them. CDR1 and CDR2 (germline): SGHNT, YYREEE (reference sequence). The CDR3 runs 17 residues. As DNA, the CDR3 is TGTGCCAGCAGCTTGGGGCCGTGGACAGCTGCCTACAATGAGCAGTTCTTC. This sequence encodes CASSLGPWTAAYNEQFF.

The chain couples TRBV19 to TRBJ2-7; TRBD2 aligns across 7 bases. Unmatched junction bases numbered 1, after V lost 2 bases and J lost 0 bases. The CDR3 contains 14 residues. The germline gives CDR1 LNHDA, CDR2 SQIVND (reference sequence). The CDR3 sequence: CASSISGNSYEQYF. The CDR3 coding sequence is TGTGCCAGTAGTATAAGCGGGAACTCCTACGAGCAGTACTTC.